Shown below are 25 T cell receptor beta chains from a single sample sequenced in a study of cytomegalovirus exposure and HLA in healthy donors. Researchers ran the PCR with 60 Vbeta and 13 Jbeta primers. The assay was immunoSEQ multiplex PCR, and TCRdb's table has in-frame clones only and misses some. Of 110,000 to 150,000 clones in the sample, 72% were seen once. Sequenced: PBMCs. The receptors stem from a man aged 35-49 years in good health and CMV-seronegative.

The chain employs TRBV12-5 and TRBJ2-5; no reliable D call. Trimming took 1 base from V and 1 from J, leaving 7 bases between them. The CDR3 is made up of 14 amino acids. Germline V gene data show CDR1 as LGHNT and CDR2 as FRNRAP. The CDR3 nucleotides are TGTGCTAGTGGTTTGGACTCGATCCAAGAGACCCAGTACTTC. This encodes CASGLDSIQETQYF.

The chain carries TRBV27 and TRBJ2-3; 10 nucleotides line up with TRBD2. Germline lookup yields CDR1 MNHEY and CDR2 SMNVEV (reference sequence). With 7 bases clipped from V and 1 base from J, the junction kept 2 bases outside the gene matches. CDR3 length: 14 amino acids. In nucleotides, the CDR3 is TGTGCCAGCACGGGGACTAGCGGCACAGATACGCAGTATTTT. It yields the protein CASTGTSGTDTQYF.

The chain links TRBV15 to TRBJ1-1; the match to TRBD1 covers 9 bases. The CDR3 sequence is 17 residues long. J lost 1 base, V lost 3 bases, and 9 bases had no gene match. Germline assignment: CDR1 LNHNV and CDR2 YYDKDF (reference sequence). The CDR3 DNA follows: TGTGCCACCAGCAGGGGGGGGACAGGGCGATGGAACACTGAAGCTTTCTTT. Translation gives CATSRGGTGRWNTEAFF.

J is TRBJ2-5 and V is TRBV7-2; perhaps TRBD1 as D (6 bases). This CDR3 has 15 residues. Trimming cost V 3 bases and J 4 bases, with 15 bases left between them. Germline V gene sequence: CDR1 SGHTA, CDR2 FQGNSA. In nucleotides, the CDR3 is TGTGCCAGCAGCTTCGGACAGATGGGGGTAGAGACCCAGTACTTC. It codes for CASSFGQMGVETQYF.

The chain uses TRBV7-3 and TRBJ2-1; 12 bases align to TRBD2. The length of the CDR3 is 17 residues. Germline CDR1 and CDR2: SGHTA and FQGTGA. V lost 0 bases and J lost 9; bases outside the gene matches: 9. CDR3 coding DNA: TGTGCCAGCAGCTTAACAGCTAGCGGGGGGGCTAGGGTTGAGCAGTTCTTC. The encoded protein is CASSLTASGGARVEQFF.

This chain links TRBV4-1 with TRBJ2-1, with D possibly being TRBD2 (6 bases). Germline CDR1 and CDR2: MGHRA and YSYEKL. The CDR3 runs 14 residues. V dropped 3 bases and J dropped 6 bases, with 12 bases sitting between them. Here the CDR3 DNA reads TGCGCCAGCAGCCAGTACCGGGACTCCAATGAGCAGTTCTTC. Amino acid sequence: CASSQYRDSNEQFF.

The chain joins TRBV6-5 to TRBJ2-3; TRBD2 agrees at 7 bases. V gave up 6 bases and J gave up 0 bases; unmatched junction bases: 3. This CDR3 comprises 14 residues. Germline V gives CDR1 MNHEY, CDR2 SVGAGI. The CDR3 DNA sequence: TGTGCCAGCAGGACAGCGGGGAGCACAGATACGCAGTATTTT. Translation gives CASRTAGSTDTQYF.

About this clone itself: At one boundary the junction diverges from the germline segment, which might be a read error. The sample contains more than one DNA sequence encoding this CDR3. This chain uses TRBV6-5 with TRBJ1-1; D is unclear. There are 12 residues in the CDR3. Germline CDR1 and CDR2: MNHEY and SVGAGI. CDR3 sequence reads: CASSYGLNEAFF. CDR3 coding DNA: TGTGCCAGCAGTTACGGGCTGAATGAAGCCTTCTTT.

CDR3 coding DNA: TGTGCCAGCAGTTACCTAGCGGGGGGGCCCTATGAGCAGTTCTTC. Residues: CASSYLAGGPYEQFF. The chain uses TRBV6-5 and TRBJ2-1, with 12 bases that match TRBD2. The CDR3 loop spans 15 amino acids. Per germline, CDR1 MNHEY and CDR2 SVGAGI. Trimming at V came to 2 bases and at J to 8 bases, leaving 4 bases not matched to a gene.

On this clone: The sample has other DNA sequences that encode this CDR3 too. The chain is built from TRBV18 and TRBJ2-7, with D unresolved. This CDR3 is built from 12 residues. The germline gives CDR1 KGHSH, CDR2 LQKENI. V lost 3 bases to trimming and J lost 0 bases, with 3 bases between them. Written as DNA, the CDR3 is TGTGCCAGCTCACCCAGCTCCTACGAGCAGTACTTC. Amino acid sequence: CASSPSSYEQYF.

V usage is TRBV11-2 and J usage is TRBJ2-7, with D possibly TRBD2 on 6 matching bases. The CDR3 runs to 13 residues. Germline V CDR1 and CDR2: SGHAT, FQNNGV. Trimming took 4 bases from V and 3 from J, leaving 10 bases between them. Here the CDR3 reads CASSSIAVYEQYF. In DNA form, the CDR3 reads TGTGCCAGCAGCTCCATAGCGGTCTACGAGCAGTACTTC.

This clone was detected only once. J is TRBJ1-3 and V is TRBV7-6; D may be TRBD1 (6 bases). CDR1 and CDR2 from the germline V gene are SGHVS and FNYEAQ. The CDR3 totals 17 residues. V lost 5 bases and J 3 bases, leaving 20 bases between the germline ends. CDR3 DNA sequence: TGTGCCAGCAGCCCAAACCCGGGGGGGCTCAGTGGAAACACCATATATTTT. It translates to CASSPNPGGLSGNTIYF.

This rearrangement joins TRBV19 to TRBJ1-3; TRBD1 might be the D (6 bases). The CDR3 extends over 16 amino acids. Germline V gene data show CDR1 as LNHDA and CDR2 as SQIVND (reference sequence). The V end was cut by 0 bases, the J end by 7 bases, with 16 bases between. In nucleotides, the CDR3 is TGTGCCAGTAGTATAGAAAGGGGGATTCCAAGGAACACCATATATTTT. Its protein product is CASSIERGIPRNTIYF.

The chain joins TRBV7-9 to TRBJ1-2; 11 nucleotides line up with TRBD1. Germline-derived CDR1 and CDR2 are SEHNR and FQNEAQ (reference sequence). This CDR3 has 16 amino acids. V gave up 3 bases and J gave up 2 bases; unmatched junction bases: 5. The CDR3 region is CASSLLRDRGNYGYTF. The DNA for the CDR3 is TGTGCCAGCAGCTTGCTCCGGGACAGGGGGAACTATGGCTACACCTTC.

This chain links TRBV27 with TRBJ1-5, with a possible D match to TRBD1 (6 bases). Germline CDR1 reads MNHEY; CDR2 reads SMNVEV (reference sequence). This CDR3 contains 15 residues. Deletions cut 5 bases from V and 4 bases from J, with 15 bases between. The chain's CDR3 is CASSPRTARNQPQHF. The CDR3 region has the DNA TGTGCCAGCAGTCCCCGGACAGCCCGTAATCAGCCCCAGCATTTT.

V and J are TRBV19 and TRBJ2-1; possible D gene TRBD1, 6 bases. Per the germline V gene, CDR1 is LNHDA and CDR2 is SQIVND (reference sequence). The CDR3 length is 12 residues. V was trimmed by 7 bases and J by 4 bases, leaving 8 bases between them. CDR3 coding DNA: TGTGCCAGTACCGGACAGTACAATGAGCAGTTCTTC. The encoded protein is CASTGQYNEQFF.

This sequence joins TRBV11-1 and TRBJ2-5; 7 bases align to TRBD1. Germline CDR1 and CDR2: SGHAT and FQDESV (reference sequence). Trimming removed 5 bases from V and 5 bases from J; junction bases left unmatched: 5. CDR3 length equals 13 residues. Written as DNA, the CDR3 is TGTGCCAGCAGCCCGGGACAGTTTGAGACCCAGTACTTC. Translated: CASSPGQFETQYF.

The J gene is TRBJ2-7, the V gene TRBV6-1, with TRBD1 identical over 9 bases. There are 16 residues in the CDR3. From germline, CDR1 is MNHNS and CDR2 SASEGT. The V and J ends lost 1 base and 2 bases, in that order; junction bases with no gene match: 6. The CDR3 loop reads CASSEVGQGTAYEQYF. The CDR3 DNA follows: TGTGCCAGCAGTGAAGTCGGACAGGGGACCGCCTACGAGCAGTACTTC.

The gene calls are TRBV10-1 and TRBJ2-7; TRBD1 agrees at 9 bases. The CDR3 contains 15 residues. With 9 bases clipped from V and 7 bases from J, the junction kept 16 bases outside the gene matches. Looked up from germline, CDR1 is WNHNN and CDR2 is SYGVQD (reference sequence). CDR3 residues: CARLRQGGSECEQYF. The DNA for the CDR3 is TGCGCCAGACTCCGACAGGGGGGCTCCGAGTGTGAGCAGTACTTC.

The J gene is TRBJ2-7, the V gene TRBV9; tentatively, D is TRBD2 (5 bases). The CDR3 has 13 residues. In germline, CDR1 is SGDLS, CDR2 YYNGEE. V lost 5 bases, J lost 3 bases, and 12 bases lay in between. In DNA, the CDR3 is TGTGCCAGCAGTGAGGGTATCAACTACGAGCAGTACTTC. Encoded protein: CASSEGINYEQYF.

This clone came up a few times. The rearrangement uses TRBV5-4 and TRBJ2-7, with TRBD1 matching over 9 bases. J was trimmed by 5 bases and V by 5 bases; bases with no gene match: 8. This CDR3 region has 14 residues. Per germline, CDR1 SGHNT and CDR2 YYREEE (reference sequence). The CDR3: CASRSDRGTNEQYF. DNA of the CDR3: TGTGCCAGCAGGTCGGACAGGGGAACAAACGAGCAGTACTTC.

The genes are TRBV5-1 and TRBJ2-3; 9 nucleotides line up with TRBD2. Germline V gene data show CDR1 as SGHRS and CDR2 as YFSETQ. V dropped 6 bases and J dropped 3; count of bases not matched to a gene: 8. The CDR3 runs to 15 residues. CDR3 amino acids: CASKFAGGRTDTQYF. CDR3 DNA sequence: TGCGCCAGCAAGTTTGCGGGAGGGCGAACAGATACGCAGTATTTT.

This clone came up a few times. V and J are TRBV2 and TRBJ1-5, with D unresolved. Between the trimmed V and J ends, which lost 6 bases and 1 base, there was a span of 7 bases. Germline CDR1 and CDR2: SNHLY and FYNNEI. The CDR3 is 13 amino acids. CDR3 loop: CASSLDSNQPQHF. The DNA for the CDR3 is TGTGCCAGCAGCCTAGACAGCAATCAGCCCCAGCATTTT.

V gene TRBV5-1 combines with J gene TRBJ2-2; D perhaps matches TRBD2 (6 bases). V lost 7 bases, J lost 2 bases, and 9 bases lay in between. The germline V gene encodes CDR1 SGHRS and CDR2 YFSETQ. CDR3 length: 13 amino acids. CDR3 nucleotides: TGCGCCAGCGGGAGGACAAACACCGGGGAGCTGTTTTTT. Protein product: CASGRTNTGELFF.

The chain links TRBV19 to TRBJ1-5, with 8 bases fitting TRBD1. The germline V gene has CDR1 LNHDA and CDR2 SQIVND (reference sequence). The CDR3 contains 14 residues. Losses at the gene ends were 10 bases for V and 0 bases for J; bases not matched to a gene: 5. CDR3 coding DNA: TGTGCCACCTTACAGGGGGATAGCAATCAGCCCCAGCATTTT. The encoded protein is CATLQGDSNQPQHF.